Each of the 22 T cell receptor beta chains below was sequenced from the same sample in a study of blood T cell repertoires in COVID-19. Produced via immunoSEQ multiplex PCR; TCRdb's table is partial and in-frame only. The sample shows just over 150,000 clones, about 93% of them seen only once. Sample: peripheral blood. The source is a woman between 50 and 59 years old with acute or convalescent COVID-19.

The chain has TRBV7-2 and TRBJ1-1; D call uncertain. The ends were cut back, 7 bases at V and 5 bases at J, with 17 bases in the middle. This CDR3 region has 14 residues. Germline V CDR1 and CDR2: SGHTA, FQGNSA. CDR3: CASTPDVGDTEAFF. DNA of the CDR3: TGTGCCAGCACCCCCGACGTGGGAGATACTGAAGCTTTCTTT.

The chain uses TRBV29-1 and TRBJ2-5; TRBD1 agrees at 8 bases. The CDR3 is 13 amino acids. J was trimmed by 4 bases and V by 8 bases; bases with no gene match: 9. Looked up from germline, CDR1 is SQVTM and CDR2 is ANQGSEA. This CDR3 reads CSSTGGDGETQYF. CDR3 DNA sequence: TGCAGCTCCACAGGGGGAGATGGAGAGACCCAGTACTTC.

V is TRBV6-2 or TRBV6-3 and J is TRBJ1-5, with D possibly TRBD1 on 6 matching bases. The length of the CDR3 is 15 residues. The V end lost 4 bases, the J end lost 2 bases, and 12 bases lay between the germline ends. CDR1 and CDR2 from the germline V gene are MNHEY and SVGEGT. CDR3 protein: CASSSMHRGNQPQHF. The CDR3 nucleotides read TGTGCCAGCAGTTCAATGCACAGGGGCAATCAGCCCCAGCATTTT.

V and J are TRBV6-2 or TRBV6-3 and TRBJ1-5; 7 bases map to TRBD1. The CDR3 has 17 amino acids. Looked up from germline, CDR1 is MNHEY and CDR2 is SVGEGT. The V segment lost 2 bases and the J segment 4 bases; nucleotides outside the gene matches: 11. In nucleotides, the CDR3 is TGTGCCAGCAGTTACAAGCTTACAGGGGCAGTGAATCAGCCCCAGCATTTT. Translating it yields CASSYKLTGAVNQPQHF.

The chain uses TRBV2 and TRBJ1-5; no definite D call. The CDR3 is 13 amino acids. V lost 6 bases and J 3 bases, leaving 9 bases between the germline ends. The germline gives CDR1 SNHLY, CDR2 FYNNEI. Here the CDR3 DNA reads TGTGCCAGCAGGGCCGAAATCAATCAGCCCCAGCATTTT. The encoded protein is CASRAEINQPQHF. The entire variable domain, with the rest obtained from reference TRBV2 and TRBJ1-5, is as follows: EPEVTQTPSHQVTQMGQEVILRCVPISNHLYFYWYRQILGQKVEFLVSFYNNEISEKSEIFDDQFSVERPDGSNFTLKIRSTKLEDSAMYFCASRAEINQPQHFGDGTRLSIL.

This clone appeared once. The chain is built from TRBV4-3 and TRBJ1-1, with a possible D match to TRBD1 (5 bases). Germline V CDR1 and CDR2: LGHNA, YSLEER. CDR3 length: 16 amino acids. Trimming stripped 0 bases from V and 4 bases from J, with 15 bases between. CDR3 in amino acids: CASSQDLGRVATEAFF. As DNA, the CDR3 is TGCGCCAGCAGCCAAGATCTGGGCAGGGTAGCCACTGAAGCTTTCTTT.

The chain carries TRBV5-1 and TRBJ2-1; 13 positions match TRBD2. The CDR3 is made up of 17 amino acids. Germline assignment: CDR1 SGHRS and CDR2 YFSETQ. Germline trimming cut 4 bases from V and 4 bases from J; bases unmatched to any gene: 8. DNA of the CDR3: TGCGCCAGCAGCCTGACTGGGACTAGCGGGACTTACAATGAGCAGTTCTTC. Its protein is CASSLTGTSGTYNEQFF.

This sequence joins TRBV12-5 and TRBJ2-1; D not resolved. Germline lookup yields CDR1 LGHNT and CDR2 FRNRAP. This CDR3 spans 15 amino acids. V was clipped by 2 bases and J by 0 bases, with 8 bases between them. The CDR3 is CASGLSGSSYNEQFF. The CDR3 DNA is TGTGCTAGTGGTTTGTCAGGAAGCTCCTACAATGAGCAGTTCTTC.

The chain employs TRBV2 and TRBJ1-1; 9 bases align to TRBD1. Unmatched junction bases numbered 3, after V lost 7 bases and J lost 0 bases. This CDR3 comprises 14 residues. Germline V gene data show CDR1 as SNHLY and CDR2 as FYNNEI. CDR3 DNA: TGTGCCAGCACGGGACAGGGACTGAACACTGAAGCTTTCTTT. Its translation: CASTGQGLNTEAFF.

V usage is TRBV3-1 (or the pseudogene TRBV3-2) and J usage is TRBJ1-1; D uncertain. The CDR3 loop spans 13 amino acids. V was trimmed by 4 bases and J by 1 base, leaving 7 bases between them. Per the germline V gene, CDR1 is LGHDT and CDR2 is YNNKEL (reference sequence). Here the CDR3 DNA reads TGTGCCAGCAGCCGCGTTGGGAACACTGAAGCTTTCTTT. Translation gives CASSRVGNTEAFF.

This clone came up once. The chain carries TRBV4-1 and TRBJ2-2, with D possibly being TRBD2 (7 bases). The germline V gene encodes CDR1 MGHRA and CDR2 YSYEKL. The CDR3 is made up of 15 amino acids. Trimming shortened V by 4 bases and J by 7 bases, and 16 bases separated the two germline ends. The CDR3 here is CASSPFGGANGELFF. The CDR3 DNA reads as TGCGCCAGCAGCCCGTTTGGGGGGGCAAACGGGGAGCTGTTTTTT.

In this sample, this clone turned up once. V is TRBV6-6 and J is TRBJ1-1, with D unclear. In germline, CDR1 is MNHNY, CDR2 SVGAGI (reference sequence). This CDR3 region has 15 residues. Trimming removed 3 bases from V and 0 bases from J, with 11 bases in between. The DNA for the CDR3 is TGTGCCAGCAGTTATGAGAGGGCCATGAACACTGAAGCTTTCTTT. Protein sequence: CASSYERAMNTEAFF.

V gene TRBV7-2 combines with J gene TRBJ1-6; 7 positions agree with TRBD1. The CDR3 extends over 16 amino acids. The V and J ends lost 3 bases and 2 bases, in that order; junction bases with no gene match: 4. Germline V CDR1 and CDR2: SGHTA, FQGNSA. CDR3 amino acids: CASSLMTGTYNSPLHF. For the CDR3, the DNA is TGTGCCAGCAGCTTGATGACAGGGACCTATAATTCACCCCTCCACTTT.

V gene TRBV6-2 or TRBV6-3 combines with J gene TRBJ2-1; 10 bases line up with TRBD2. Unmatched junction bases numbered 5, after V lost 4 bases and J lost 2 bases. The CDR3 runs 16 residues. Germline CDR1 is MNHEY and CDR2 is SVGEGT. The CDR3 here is CASSFSSGGPYNEQFF. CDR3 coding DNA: TGTGCCAGCAGTTTCTCTAGCGGGGGCCCCTACAATGAGCAGTTCTTC.

The CDR3 is CASSEEVGGWTEAFF. The CDR3 DNA reads TGTGCCAGCAGTGAAGAGGTTGGGGGCTGGACTGAAGCTTTCTTT. V gene TRBV2 combines with J gene TRBJ1-1, with a tentative D call TRBD1 (6 bases). The CDR3 runs 15 residues. Trimming removed 1 base from V and 5 bases from J, with 14 bases in between. Germline V CDR1 and CDR2: SNHLY, FYNNEI.

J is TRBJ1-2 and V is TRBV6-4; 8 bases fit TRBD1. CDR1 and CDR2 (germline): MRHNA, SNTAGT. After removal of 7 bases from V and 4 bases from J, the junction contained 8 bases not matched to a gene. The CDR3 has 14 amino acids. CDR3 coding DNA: TGTGCCAGCAACAGGGGGGGTCGGTTCTATGGCTACACCTTC. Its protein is CASNRGGRFYGYTF.

Here the CDR3 DNA reads TGTGCCAGCGAGCTTGGCCGGGTAGGAAGCTCCTACGAGCAGTACTTC. This translates into CASELGRVGSSYEQYF. This chain links TRBV2 with TRBJ2-7; no reliable D call. This CDR3 region has 16 residues. Germline values: CDR1 SNHLY, CDR2 FYNNEI. V shed 8 bases and J shed 0 bases, with 20 bases lying between them.

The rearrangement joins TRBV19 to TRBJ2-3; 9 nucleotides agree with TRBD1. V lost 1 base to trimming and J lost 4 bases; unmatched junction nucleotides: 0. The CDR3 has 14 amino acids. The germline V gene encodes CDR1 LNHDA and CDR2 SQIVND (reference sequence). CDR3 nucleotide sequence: TGTGCCAGTAGTATAGGACAGGGGGCAGATACGCAGTATTTT. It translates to CASSIGQGADTQYF.

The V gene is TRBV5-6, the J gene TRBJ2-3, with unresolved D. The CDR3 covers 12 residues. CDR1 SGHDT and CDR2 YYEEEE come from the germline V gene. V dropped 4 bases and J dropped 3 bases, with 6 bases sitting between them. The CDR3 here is CASSARTDTQYF. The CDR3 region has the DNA TGTGCCAGCAGCGCCCGGACAGATACGCAGTATTTT.

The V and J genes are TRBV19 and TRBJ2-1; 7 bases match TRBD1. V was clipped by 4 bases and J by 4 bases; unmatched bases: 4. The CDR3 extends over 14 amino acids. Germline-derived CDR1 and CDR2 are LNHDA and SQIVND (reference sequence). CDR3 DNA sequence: TGTGCCAGTAGTAGAGACAGGGATTACAATGAGCAGTTCTTC. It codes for CASSRDRDYNEQFF.

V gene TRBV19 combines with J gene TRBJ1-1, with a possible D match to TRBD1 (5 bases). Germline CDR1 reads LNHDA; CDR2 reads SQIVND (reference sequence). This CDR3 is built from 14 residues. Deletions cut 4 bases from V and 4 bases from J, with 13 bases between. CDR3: CASSKLGGTTEAFF. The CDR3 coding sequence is TGTGCCAGTAGTAAACTGGGGGGTACCACTGAAGCTTTCTTT.

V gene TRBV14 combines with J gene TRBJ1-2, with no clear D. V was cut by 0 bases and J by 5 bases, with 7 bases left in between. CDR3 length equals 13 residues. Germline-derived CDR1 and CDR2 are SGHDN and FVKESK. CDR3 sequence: CASSQERAYGYTF. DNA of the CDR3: TGTGCCAGCAGCCAAGAAAGAGCATATGGCTACACCTTC.